These 29 T cell receptor beta chains came from one sample sequenced in a study of blood T cell repertoires in COVID-19. Produced via immunoSEQ multiplex PCR; TCRdb's table is partial and in-frame only. The data contain 200,000 to 250,000 clones, approximately 84% of them seen just once; the ten biggest clones take up around 0.97%. What was sequenced was peripheral blood. These receptors all come from a man in his forties with acute or convalescent COVID-19.

Turning to this clone: A junction end diverges from the germline sequence, so it may reflect a read error. The V gene is TRBV30, the J gene TRBJ1-2; perhaps TRBD1 as D (6 bases). Germline lookup yields CDR1 GTSNPN and CDR2 SVGIG (reference sequence). CDR3 length: 11 residues. CDR3 region: CAWSGGLFKFF. DNA of the CDR3: TGTGCCTGGAGTGGGGGGCTATTTAAATTCTTC.

The V and J genes are TRBV7-6 and TRBJ1-5; tentatively, D is TRBD1 (5 bases). The CDR3 covers 16 residues. The V gene lost 5 bases and the J gene lost 4 bases, with 18 bases spanning the gap. Germline V gene lookup returns CDR1 SGHVS and CDR2 FNYEAQ. Written as DNA, the CDR3 is TGTGCCAGCAGCCCCGACGGGGGTGTAATTAATCAGCCCCAGCATTTT. Its protein product is CASSPDGGVINQPQHF.

The chain joins TRBV29-1 to TRBJ1-2; D unclear. The CDR3 has 13 amino acids. Trimming shortened V by 6 bases and J by 8 bases, and 19 bases separated the two germline ends. Germline V gene lookup returns CDR1 SQVTM and CDR2 ANQGSEA. The CDR3 DNA reads TGCAGCGTCGCGCTCGGTCTTTCTTGGGGCTACACCTTC. It is translated as CSVALGLSWGYTF.

To note about this clone: This sample also contains other DNA sequences that code for the same CDR3. This chain joins TRBV7-2 and TRBJ1-1; D unclear. CDR3 length: 13 amino acids. The germline V gene has CDR1 SGHTA and CDR2 FQGNSA. Trimming took 4 bases from V and 2 from J, leaving 8 bases between them. CDR3: CASSSQLNTEAFF. Written as DNA, the CDR3 is TGTGCCAGCAGCTCTCAACTAAACACTGAAGCTTTCTTT.

For the CDR3, the DNA is TGTGCCAGCAGCCCACCCGGCGGGGGAGGCACAGATACGCAGTATTTT. This codes for CASSPPGGGGTDTQYF. This chain connects TRBV11-3 to TRBJ2-3, with TRBD2 matching over 7 bases. This CDR3 has 16 residues. With V trimmed by 5 bases and J by 1 base, 9 bases remained unmatched. CDR1 and CDR2 from the germline V gene are SGHNT and YENEEA.

The gene calls are TRBV9 and TRBJ2-7; 10 bases fit TRBD2. The CDR3 totals 16 residues. Losses at the gene ends were 4 bases for V and 7 bases for J; bases not matched to a gene: 14. CDR1 and CDR2 from the germline V gene are SGDLS and YYNGEE. The CDR3 nucleotides read TGTGCCAGCAGCCCACCTAGCGGGGGCGACCGTAGAGAGCAGTACTTC. This sequence encodes CASSPPSGGDRREQYF.

The sample holds one count of this clone. The genes are TRBV5-6 and TRBJ1-5; 11 positions match TRBD1. V lost 0 bases to trimming and J lost 7 bases; unmatched junction nucleotides: 6. Germline-derived CDR1 and CDR2 are SGHDT and YYEEEE. The CDR3 extends over 16 amino acids. The CDR3 reads CASSLGTGGARQPQHF. The CDR3 DNA reads as TGTGCCAGCAGCTTGGGGACAGGGGGCGCGAGGCAGCCCCAGCATTTT.

The CDR3 region has the DNA TGCGCCAGCAGCCCGGTGGGGGGTCGAACCGGGGAGCTGTTTTTT. This encodes CASSPVGGRTGELFF. V and J are TRBV5-1 and TRBJ2-2; weak D call: TRBD2 (6 bases). This CDR3 is built from 15 residues. The germline V gene encodes CDR1 SGHRS and CDR2 YFSETQ. The V gene lost 4 bases and the J gene lost 5 bases, with 15 bases spanning the gap.

The rearrangement links TRBV5-1 to TRBJ1-2; the D is unclear. Germline assignment: CDR1 SGHRS and CDR2 YFSETQ. CDR3 length: 14 amino acids. The V gene lost 0 bases and the J gene lost 8 bases, with 14 bases spanning the gap. The CDR3 region has the DNA TGCGCCAGCAGCTTGGCCGCGGCCACTGGCGGCTACACCTTC. This codes for CASSLAAATGGYTF. Full variable domain (outside the CDR3, taken from reference TRBV5-1 and TRBJ1-2): KAGVTQTPRYLIKTRGQQVTLSCSPISGHRSVSWYQQTPGQGLQFLFEYFSETQRNKGNFPGRFSGRQFSNSRSEMNVSTLELGDSALYLCASSLAAATGGYTFGSGTRLTVV.

V gene TRBV5-1 combines with J gene TRBJ2-7; tentatively, D is TRBD2 (6 bases). The CDR3 is made up of 14 amino acids. V was shortened by 0 bases and J by 2 bases, with 9 bases between the two germline ends. Germline-derived CDR1 and CDR2 are SGHRS and YFSETQ. The CDR3 is CASSLVGGPYEQYF. CDR3 bases: TGCGCCAGCAGCTTGGTAGGAGGGCCCTACGAGCAGTACTTC.

The chain links TRBV11-2 to TRBJ1-6; D gene uncertain. Germline values: CDR1 SGHAT, CDR2 FQNNGV. Trimming took 5 bases from V and 7 from J, leaving 9 bases between them. The CDR3 loop spans 13 amino acids. Here the CDR3 reads CASSLNGNSPLHF. In DNA form, the CDR3 reads TGTGCCAGCAGCCTAAACGGGAATTCACCCCTCCACTTT.

The V gene is TRBV2, the J gene TRBJ1-3, with TRBD1 as a possible D gene (5 bases). Germline CDR1 and CDR2: SNHLY and FYNNEI. V lost 4 bases to trimming and J lost 3 bases, with 16 bases between them. The length of the CDR3 is 16 residues. The CDR3 sequence is CASSGDTPRGGNTIYF. The CDR3 DNA follows: TGTGCCAGCAGTGGCGACACCCCAAGGGGTGGAAACACCATATATTTT.

The chain employs TRBV7-2 and TRBJ2-1, with D tentatively TRBD2 (7 bases). Germline V gene lookup returns CDR1 SGHTA and CDR2 FQGNSA. Trimming took 7 bases from V and 14 from J, leaving 27 bases between them. The CDR3 sequence is 15 residues long. The CDR3 DNA reads TGTGCCAGCAACATAATCTCGACCGGGGGGCTCCCCGAGTTCTTC. Protein sequence: CASNIISTGGLPEFF.

This clone was detected a few times. The chain combines TRBV5-8 with TRBJ1-1; 7 nucleotides align to TRBD1. The V segment lost 4 bases and the J segment 4 bases; nucleotides outside the gene matches: 10. The germline gives CDR1 SGHTS, CDR2 YDEGEE. This CDR3 is 15 amino acids long. This CDR3 is CASSVVGYRGTEAFF. The CDR3 DNA sequence: TGTGCCAGCAGCGTTGTCGGCTACAGGGGCACTGAAGCTTTCTTT.

This clone was seen a single time. This chain uses TRBV5-4 with TRBJ1-1; possible D gene TRBD1, 5 bases. CDR1 and CDR2 (germline): SGHNT, YYREEE (reference sequence). The CDR3 extends over 13 amino acids. Trimming left V 0 bases short and J 11 bases short, with 14 bases between. The CDR3: CASSLDQGRGAFF. The CDR3 region has the DNA TGTGCCAGCAGCTTGGATCAGGGCCGGGGGGCTTTCTTT.

This clone was seen just once. The chain combines TRBV19 with TRBJ1-2; D remains unclear. Germline V CDR1 and CDR2: LNHDA, SQIVND (reference sequence). The CDR3 runs to 12 residues. The germline V and J ends were trimmed by 5 bases and 8 bases, with 12 bases remaining between them. CDR3 DNA: TGTGCCAGTAGTGCCGACCGGAGGGGCTACACCTTC. It specifies CASSADRRGYTF.

The chain links TRBV6-5 to TRBJ2-2; TRBD2 is a possible D gene (6 bases). Trimming cost V 5 bases and J 9 bases, with 16 bases left between them. Germline V gene lookup returns CDR1 MNHEY and CDR2 SVGAGI. The CDR3 loop spans 14 amino acids. CDR3 residues: CASSPPGLHRELFF. The CDR3, as DNA: TGTGCCAGCAGTCCCCCGGGACTCCATCGGGAGCTGTTTTTT.

This sequence joins TRBV28 and TRBJ1-2; 9 bases are shared with TRBD1. J lost 8 bases, V lost 3 bases, and 4 bases had no gene match. There are 13 residues in the CDR3. The germline CDR1 and CDR2 sequences are MDHEN and SYDVKM. The CDR3 DNA reads as TGTGCCAGCAGTTTCAGACAGGGGGGAGGCTACACCTTC. Its translation: CASSFRQGGGYTF.

CDR3 sequence: CASSLEGAQGGGYTF. In DNA form, the CDR3 reads TGCGCCAGCAGCCTGGAGGGGGCCCAGGGGGGCGGCTACACCTTC. The chain combines TRBV5-1 with TRBJ1-2, with TRBD1 matching over 7 bases. After removal of 4 bases from V and 8 bases from J, the junction contained 14 bases not matched to a gene. There are 15 residues in the CDR3. Germline CDR1 SGHRS, CDR2 YFSETQ.

A remark on this clone: Distinct nucleotide sequences in the sample also encode this CDR3. J is TRBJ2-5 and V is TRBV9, with 11 bases matching TRBD2. Per germline, CDR1 SGDLS and CDR2 YYNGEE. J gave up 1 base and V 0 bases, and 5 bases lay outside the gene matches. This CDR3 is built from 17 residues. The CDR3 loop reads CASSVGTSGGTQETQYF. The CDR3 DNA reads TGTGCCAGCAGCGTAGGAACTAGCGGGGGAACCCAAGAGACCCAGTACTTC.

This sequence joins TRBV5-6 and TRBJ2-5; D may be TRBD2 (6 bases). Germline-derived CDR1 and CDR2 are SGHDT and YYEEEE. The CDR3 covers 17 residues. With 0 bases removed from V and 4 bases from J, the gap between germline ends came to 19 bases. The CDR3: CASSLARGNDGTETQYF. The CDR3 nucleotides are TGTGCCAGCAGCTTGGCCCGCGGGAACGATGGGACAGAGACCCAGTACTTC.

This chain joins TRBV7-9 and TRBJ1-2; D uncertain. Germline assignment: CDR1 SEHNR and CDR2 FQNEAQ (reference sequence). This CDR3 has 14 residues. Trimming removed 1 base from V and 3 bases from J, with 9 bases in between. This CDR3 is CASSLGRLDYGYTF. In DNA form, the CDR3 reads TGTGCCAGCAGCTTAGGGAGACTCGACTATGGCTACACCTTC.

There are a few counts of this clone. The chain employs TRBV5-4 and TRBJ1-3, with D hard to call. Per the germline V gene, CDR1 is SGHNT and CDR2 is YYREEE (reference sequence). The CDR3 has 14 amino acids. V gave up 3 bases and J gave up 4 bases, with 11 bases separating them. CDR3 sequence reads: CASSYPGSGNTIYF. In DNA form, the CDR3 reads TGTGCCAGCAGCTACCCCGGGTCCGGAAACACCATATATTTT.

In nucleotides, the CDR3 is TGTGCCAGCAGCTGGCCGGGACAGGGGGGGGATGGCTACACCTTC. Its protein is CASSWPGQGGDGYTF. The J gene is TRBJ1-2, the V gene TRBV5-4; 11 bases are shared with TRBD1. Germline V lookup: CDR1 SGHNT, CDR2 YYREEE (reference sequence). The CDR3 has 15 residues. V shed 3 bases and J 6 bases; nucleotides not matched to a gene: 7.

V gene TRBV11-2 combines with J gene TRBJ2-7; 10 bases fit TRBD2. CDR3 length: 16 residues. Germline trimming cut 4 bases from V and 2 bases from J; bases unmatched to any gene: 8. Germline V gene data show CDR1 as SGHAT and CDR2 as FQNNGV. CDR3 in DNA: TGTGCCAGCAGCTCATATACTAGCGGGGCTACCTACGAGCAGTACTTC. Translated: CASSSYTSGATYEQYF.

This chain uses TRBV28 with TRBJ1-1; no definite D call. The V gene's germline CDR1 is MDHEN and CDR2 SYDVKM. The V end lost 7 bases, the J end lost 1 base, and 7 bases lay between the germline ends. The CDR3 runs 12 residues. The chain's CDR3 is CASTQKNTEAFF. CDR3 DNA sequence: TGTGCCAGCACCCAGAAGAACACTGAAGCTTTCTTT.

This clone turned up a few times. The rearrangement uses TRBV5-5 and TRBJ1-6, with 9 bases identical to TRBD1. Germline loops: CDR1 SGHKS, CDR2 YYEKEE (reference sequence). V lost 4 bases and J lost 7; bases outside the gene matches: 3. The CDR3 extends over 14 amino acids. DNA of the CDR3: TGTGCCAGCAGCGCGGACAGGGGAAATTCACCCCTCCACTTT. Its protein is CASSADRGNSPLHF.

The chain uses TRBV6-5 and TRBJ1-5; D gene ambiguous. Looked up from germline, CDR1 is MNHEY and CDR2 is SVGAGI. V was shortened by 2 bases and J by 8 bases, with 13 bases between the two germline ends. The CDR3 loop spans 14 amino acids. The CDR3 is CASSYPGGLKPQHF. The CDR3, as DNA: TGTGCCAGCAGTTACCCGGGCGGACTCAAGCCCCAGCATTTT.

CDR3 bases: TGCAGCGTTGTGGCGGATCTTCTAGTTGGGGAGGGCTACACCTTC. Translation gives CSVVADLLVGEGYTF. The V call is TRBV29-1, the J call TRBJ1-2; D unresolved. This CDR3 has 15 amino acids. Germline CDR1 reads SQVTM; CDR2 reads ANQGSEA. Deletions cut 4 bases from V and 8 bases from J, with 23 bases between.